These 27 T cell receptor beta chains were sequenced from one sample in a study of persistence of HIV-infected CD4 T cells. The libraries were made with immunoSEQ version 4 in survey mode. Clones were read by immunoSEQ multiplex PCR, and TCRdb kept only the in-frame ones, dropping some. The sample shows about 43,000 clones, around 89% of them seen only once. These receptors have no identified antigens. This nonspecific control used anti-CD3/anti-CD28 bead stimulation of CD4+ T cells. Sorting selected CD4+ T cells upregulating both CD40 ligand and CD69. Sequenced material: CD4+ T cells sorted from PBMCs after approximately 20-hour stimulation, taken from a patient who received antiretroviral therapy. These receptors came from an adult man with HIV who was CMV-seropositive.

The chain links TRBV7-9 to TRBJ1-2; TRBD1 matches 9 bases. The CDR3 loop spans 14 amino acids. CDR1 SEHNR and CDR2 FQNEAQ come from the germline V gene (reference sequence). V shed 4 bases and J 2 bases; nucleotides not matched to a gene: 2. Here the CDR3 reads CASSSGQGNYGYTF. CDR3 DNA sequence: TGTGCCAGCAGCTCTGGACAGGGGAACTATGGCTACACCTTC.

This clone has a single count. The CDR3 nucleotides read TGTGCCAGCAGCCCTAGGAATTCACCCCTCCACTTT. Encoded protein: CASSPRNSPLHF. The J gene is TRBJ1-6, the V gene TRBV3-1 (or the pseudogene TRBV3-2); D uncertain. Germline CDR1 LGHDT, CDR2 YNNKEL (reference sequence). The ends were cut back, 4 bases at V and 7 bases at J, with 5 bases in the middle. The CDR3 runs to 12 residues.

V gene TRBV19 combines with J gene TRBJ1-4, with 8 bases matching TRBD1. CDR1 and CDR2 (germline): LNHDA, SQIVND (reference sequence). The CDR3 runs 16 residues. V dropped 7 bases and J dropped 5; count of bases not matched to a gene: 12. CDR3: CASTTTGRTGNEKLFF. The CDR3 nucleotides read TGTGCCAGTACCACAACCGGAAGGACAGGGAATGAAAAACTGTTTTTT. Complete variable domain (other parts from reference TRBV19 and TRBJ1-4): DGGITQSPKYLFRKEGQNVTLSCEQNLNHDAMYWYRQDPGQGLRLIYYSQIVNDFQKGDIAEGYSVSREKKESFPLTVTSAQKNPTAFYLCASTTTGRTGNEKLFFGSGTQLSVL.

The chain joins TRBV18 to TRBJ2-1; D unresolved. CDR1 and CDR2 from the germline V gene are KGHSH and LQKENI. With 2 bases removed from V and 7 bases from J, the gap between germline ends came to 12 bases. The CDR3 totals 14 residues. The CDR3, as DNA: TGTGCCAGCTCACCAACACAGCAAGTTAATGAGCAGTTCTTC. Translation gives CASSPTQQVNEQFF.

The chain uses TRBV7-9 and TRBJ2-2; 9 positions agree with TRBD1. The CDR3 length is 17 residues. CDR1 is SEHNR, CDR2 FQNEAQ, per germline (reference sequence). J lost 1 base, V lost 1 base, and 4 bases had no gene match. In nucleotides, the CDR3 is TGTGCCAGCAGCTTAGGAGGGGGACAGGGGAACACCGGGGAGCTGTTTTTT. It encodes CASSLGGGQGNTGELFF.

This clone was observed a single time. CDR3 residues: CASSLVDPGQGPLGYGYTF. The CDR3 nucleotides are TGTGCCAGTAGTCTGGTGGACCCGGGACAGGGGCCACTGGGCTATGGCTACACCTTC. The J gene is TRBJ1-2, the V gene TRBV19, with 10 nucleotides matching TRBD1. The V segment lost 5 bases and the J segment 4 bases; nucleotides outside the gene matches: 19. There are 19 residues in the CDR3. CDR1 and CDR2 (germline): LNHDA, SQIVND (reference sequence).

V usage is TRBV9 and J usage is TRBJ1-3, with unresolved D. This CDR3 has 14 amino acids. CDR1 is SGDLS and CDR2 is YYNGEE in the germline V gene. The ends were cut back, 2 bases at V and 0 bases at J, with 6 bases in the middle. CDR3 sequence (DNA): TGTGCCAGCAGCGTGTCTTACTCTGGAAACACCATATATTTT. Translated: CASSVSYSGNTIYF.

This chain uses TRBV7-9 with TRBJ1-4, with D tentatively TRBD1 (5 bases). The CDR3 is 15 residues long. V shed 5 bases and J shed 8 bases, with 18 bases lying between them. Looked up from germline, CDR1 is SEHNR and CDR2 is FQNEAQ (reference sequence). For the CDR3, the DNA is TGTGCCAGCAGCCTCGAAGAAGGGGCAGGGGAAAAACTGTTTTTT. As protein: CASSLEEGAGEKLFF.

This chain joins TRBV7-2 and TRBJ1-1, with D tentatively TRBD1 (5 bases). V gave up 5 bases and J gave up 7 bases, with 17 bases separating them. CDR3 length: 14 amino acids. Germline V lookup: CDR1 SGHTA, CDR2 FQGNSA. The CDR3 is CASSRGPGGNEAFF. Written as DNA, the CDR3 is TGTGCCAGCAGCCGCGGACCGGGGGGGAATGAAGCTTTCTTT.

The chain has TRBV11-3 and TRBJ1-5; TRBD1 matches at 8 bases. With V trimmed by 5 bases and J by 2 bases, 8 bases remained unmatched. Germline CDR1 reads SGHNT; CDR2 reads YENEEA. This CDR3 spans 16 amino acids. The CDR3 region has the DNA TGTGCCAGCAGCATCCTCAGGGGGCGAGGCAATCAGCCCCAGCATTTT. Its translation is CASSILRGRGNQPQHF.

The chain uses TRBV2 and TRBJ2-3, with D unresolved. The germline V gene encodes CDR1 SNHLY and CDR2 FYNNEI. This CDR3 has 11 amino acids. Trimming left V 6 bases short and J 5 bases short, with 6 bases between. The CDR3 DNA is TGTGCCAGCAGAGCCTTAGATACGCAGTATTTT. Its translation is CASRALDTQYF.

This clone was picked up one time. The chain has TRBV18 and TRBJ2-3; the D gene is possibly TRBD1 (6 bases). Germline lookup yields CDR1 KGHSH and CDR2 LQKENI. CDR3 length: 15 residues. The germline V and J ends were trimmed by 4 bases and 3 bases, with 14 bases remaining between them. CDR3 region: CASSLRDTGTDTQYF. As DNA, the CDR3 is TGTGCCAGCTCACTCCGGGACACAGGTACAGATACGCAGTATTTT.

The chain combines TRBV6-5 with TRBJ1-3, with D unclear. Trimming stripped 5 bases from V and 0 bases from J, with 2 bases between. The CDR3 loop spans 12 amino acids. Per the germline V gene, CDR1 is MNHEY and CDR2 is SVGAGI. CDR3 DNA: TGTGCCAGCAGTCTCTCTGGAAACACCATATATTTT. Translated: CASSLSGNTIYF.

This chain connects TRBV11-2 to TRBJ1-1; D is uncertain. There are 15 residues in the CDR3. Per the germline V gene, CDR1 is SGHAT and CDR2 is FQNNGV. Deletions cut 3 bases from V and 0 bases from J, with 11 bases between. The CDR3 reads CASSLYTSMNTEAFF. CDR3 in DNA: TGTGCCAGCAGCTTGTACACAAGCATGAACACTGAAGCTTTCTTT. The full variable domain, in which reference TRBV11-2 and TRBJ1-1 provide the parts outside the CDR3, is EAGVAQSPRYKIIEKRQSVAFWCNPISGHATLYWYQQILGQGPKLLIQFQNNGVVDDSQLPKDRFSAERLKGVDSTLKIQPAKLEDSAVYLCASSLYTSMNTEAFFGQGTRLTVV.

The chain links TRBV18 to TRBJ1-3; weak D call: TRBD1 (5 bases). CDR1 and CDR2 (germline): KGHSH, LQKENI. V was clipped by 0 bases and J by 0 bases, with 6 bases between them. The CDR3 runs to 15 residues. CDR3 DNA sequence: TGTGCCAGCTCACCACCGGGGGGCTCTGGAAACACCATATATTTT. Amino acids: CASSPPGGSGNTIYF.

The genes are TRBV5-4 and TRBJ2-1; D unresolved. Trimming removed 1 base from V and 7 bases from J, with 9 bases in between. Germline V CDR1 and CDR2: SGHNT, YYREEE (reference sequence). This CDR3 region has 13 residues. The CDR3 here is CASSLSWSNEQFF. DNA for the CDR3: TGTGCCAGCAGCTTGAGTTGGTCTAATGAGCAGTTCTTC.

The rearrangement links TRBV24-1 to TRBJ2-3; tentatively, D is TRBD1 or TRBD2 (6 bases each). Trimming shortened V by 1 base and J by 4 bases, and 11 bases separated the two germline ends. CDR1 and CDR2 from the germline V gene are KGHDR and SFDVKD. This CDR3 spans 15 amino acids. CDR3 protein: CATSDLEGGPDTQYF. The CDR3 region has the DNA TGTGCCACCAGTGATTTAGAGGGGGGCCCAGATACGCAGTATTTT.

In nucleotides, the CDR3 is TGTGCCAGTAGTATTGGGGGACAGGCGACTAGCACAGATACGCAGTATTTT. Its translation: CASSIGGQATSTDTQYF. The chain employs TRBV19 and TRBJ2-3; 8 bases map to TRBD1. There are 17 residues in the CDR3. J was trimmed by 0 bases and V by 3 bases; bases with no gene match: 8. In germline, CDR1 is LNHDA, CDR2 SQIVND (reference sequence).

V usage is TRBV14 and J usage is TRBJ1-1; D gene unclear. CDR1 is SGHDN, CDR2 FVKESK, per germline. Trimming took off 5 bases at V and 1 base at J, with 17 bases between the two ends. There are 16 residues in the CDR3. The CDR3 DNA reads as TGTGCCAGCAGCTCGCAAGGAATAAATTCGAACACTGAAGCTTTCTTT. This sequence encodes CASSSQGINSNTEAFF.

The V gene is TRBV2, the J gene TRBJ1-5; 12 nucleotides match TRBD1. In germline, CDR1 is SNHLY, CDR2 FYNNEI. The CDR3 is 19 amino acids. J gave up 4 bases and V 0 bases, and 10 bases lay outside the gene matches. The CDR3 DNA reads TGTGCCAGCAGTGAAGCGCTTCAGGGACAGGGGGCCGGAAATCAGCCCCAGCATTTT. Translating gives CASSEALQGQGAGNQPQHF.

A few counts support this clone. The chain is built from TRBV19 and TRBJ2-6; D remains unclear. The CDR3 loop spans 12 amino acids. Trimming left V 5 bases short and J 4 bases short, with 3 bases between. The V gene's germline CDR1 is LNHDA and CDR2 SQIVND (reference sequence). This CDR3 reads CASSLGANVLTF. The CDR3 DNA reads TGTGCCAGTAGTTTGGGGGCCAACGTCCTGACTTTC.

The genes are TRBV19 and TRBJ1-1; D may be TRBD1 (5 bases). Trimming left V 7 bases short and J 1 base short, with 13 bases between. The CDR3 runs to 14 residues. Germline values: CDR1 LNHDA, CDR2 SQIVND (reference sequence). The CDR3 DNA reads TGTGCCAGTATAAGGGTGGGGGAGAACACTGAAGCTTTCTTT. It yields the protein CASIRVGENTEAFF.

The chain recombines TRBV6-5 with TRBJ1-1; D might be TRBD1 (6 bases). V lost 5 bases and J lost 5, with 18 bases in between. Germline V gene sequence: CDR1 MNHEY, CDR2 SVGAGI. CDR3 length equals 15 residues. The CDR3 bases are TGTGCCAGCAGTCCCTCGGGACACCCGGAGACTGAAGCTTTCTTT. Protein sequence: CASSPSGHPETEAFF.

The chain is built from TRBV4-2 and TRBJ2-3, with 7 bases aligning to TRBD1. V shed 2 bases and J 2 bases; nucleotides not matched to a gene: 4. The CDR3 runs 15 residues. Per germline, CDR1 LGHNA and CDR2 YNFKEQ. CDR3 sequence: CASSQLRGFTDTQYF. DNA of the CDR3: TGTGCCAGCAGCCAACTCAGGGGGTTCACAGATACGCAGTATTTT.

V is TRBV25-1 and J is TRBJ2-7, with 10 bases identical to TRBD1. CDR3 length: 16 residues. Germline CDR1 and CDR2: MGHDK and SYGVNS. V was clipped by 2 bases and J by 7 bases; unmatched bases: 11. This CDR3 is CASSEAPGQGLREQYF. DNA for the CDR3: TGTGCCAGCAGTGAAGCCCCGGGACAGGGGTTACGGGAGCAGTACTTC.

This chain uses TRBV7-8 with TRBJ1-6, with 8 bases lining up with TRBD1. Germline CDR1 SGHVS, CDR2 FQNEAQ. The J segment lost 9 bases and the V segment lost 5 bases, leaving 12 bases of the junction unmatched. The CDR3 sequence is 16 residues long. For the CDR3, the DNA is TGTGCCAGCAGCCCAAGAGGTGGACAGGGCTTTTCACCCCTCCACTTT. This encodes CASSPRGGQGFSPLHF.

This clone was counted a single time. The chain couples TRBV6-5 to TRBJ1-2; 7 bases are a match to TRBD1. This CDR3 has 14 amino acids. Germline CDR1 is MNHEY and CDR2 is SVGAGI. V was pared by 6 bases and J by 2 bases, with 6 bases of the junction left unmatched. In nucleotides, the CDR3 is TGTGCCAGCAGCCCGGCAGGGGGGAACTATGGCTACACCTTC. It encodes CASSPAGGNYGYTF.